The 27 T cell receptor beta chains below all came from one sample that was sequenced in a study of cytomegalovirus exposure and HLA in healthy donors. PCR involved 60 Vbeta and 13 Jbeta primers. The repertoire was sequenced with immunoSEQ multiplex PCR; TCRdb's copy has only in-frame clones and lacks some. The sample records 63,000 or so clones, over 75% being singletons. Sequences were obtained from PBMCs. Receptors originate from a woman in her thirties in good health and CMV-seronegative.

The chain has TRBV28 and TRBJ1-6; 10 positions match TRBD1. CDR1 is MDHEN and CDR2 is SYDVKM in the germline V gene. The CDR3 consists of 14 residues. Germline trimming cut 7 bases from V and 13 bases from J; bases unmatched to any gene: 10. CDR3 bases: TGTGCCAGCACTTTCGACAGGGGGCCGCGTCCCCTCCACTTT. Translating gives CASTFDRGPRPLHF.

The CDR3 sequence: CAWRSAGLESPLHF. DNA for the CDR3: TGTGCCTGGAGGTCGGCAGGGTTAGAGTCACCCCTCCACTTT. The chain links TRBV30 to TRBJ1-6, with a tentative D call TRBD1 (5 bases). The V and J ends lost 3 bases and 10 bases respectively, with 16 bases between them. This CDR3 is 14 amino acids long. CDR1 is GTSNPN, CDR2 SVGIG, per germline (reference sequence).

The chain uses TRBV4-1 and TRBJ2-1, with 8 nucleotides matching TRBD2. The CDR3 totals 17 residues. Germline V gene sequence: CDR1 MGHRA, CDR2 YSYEKL. J was trimmed by 10 bases and V by 0 bases; bases with no gene match: 14. The CDR3 DNA reads as TGCGCCAGCAGCCAAGATGGACTAGCCCCTAAGGTAGGAGAGCAGTTCTTC. Translated: CASSQDGLAPKVGEQFF.

The chain carries TRBV28 and TRBJ1-1; 7 nucleotides line up with TRBD1. The germline gives CDR1 MDHEN, CDR2 SYDVKM. The length of the CDR3 is 20 residues. V shed 5 bases and J 0 bases; nucleotides not matched to a gene: 21. This chain's CDR3 is CASSPRPSQGRPNMNTEAFF. In DNA form, the CDR3 reads TGTGCCAGCAGTCCGAGACCCTCACAGGGGCGACCAAATATGAACACTGAAGCTTTCTTT. The full variable domain, its missing parts supplied by reference TRBV28 and TRBJ1-1, is DVKVTQSSRYLVKRTGEKVFLECVQDMDHENMFWYRQDPGLGLRLIYFSYDVKMKEKGDIPEGYSVSREKKERFSLILESASTNQTSMYLCASSPRPSQGRPNMNTEAFFGQGTRLTVV.

The chain recombines TRBV10-3 with TRBJ1-1; the D gene is possibly TRBD1 (6 bases). Germline loops: CDR1 ENHRY, CDR2 SYGVKD. Deletions cut 3 bases from V and 3 bases from J, with 14 bases between. The CDR3 covers 15 residues. The CDR3 region is CAISDPTDSYTEAFF. In DNA, the CDR3 is TGTGCCATCAGTGACCCCACGGACAGCTACACTGAAGCTTTCTTT.

The chain links TRBV5-1 to TRBJ2-2; the match to TRBD2 covers 7 bases. There are 16 residues in the CDR3. V shed 7 bases, J shed 9 bases, and the junction held 18 bases outside the gene matches. Germline CDR1 and CDR2: SGHRS and YFSETQ. CDR3 in amino acids: CASQPEGTTVSWELFF. In DNA, the CDR3 is TGCGCCAGCCAACCGGAAGGGACTACAGTCAGTTGGGAGCTGTTTTTT.

For the CDR3, the DNA is TGTGCCACCCAAGAGGCGATGAACACTGAAGCTTTCTTT. This codes for CATQEAMNTEAFF. The genes are TRBV10-3 and TRBJ1-1; D not resolved. Germline V gene lookup returns CDR1 ENHRY and CDR2 SYGVKD. The V gene lost 10 bases and the J gene lost 0 bases, with 12 bases spanning the gap. This CDR3 is built from 13 residues.

This clone was detected ten times or more. The sample has other DNA sequences that encode this CDR3 too. The chain carries TRBV4-3 and TRBJ2-1; 11 positions agree with TRBD2. The CDR3 length is 16 residues. With 0 bases clipped from V and 4 bases from J, the junction kept 2 bases outside the gene matches. The germline V gene encodes CDR1 LGHNA and CDR2 YSLEER. The DNA of the CDR3 is TGCGCCAGCAGCCAAGATGGGACTAGCGGATACAATGAGCAGTTCTTC. Amino acids: CASSQDGTSGYNEQFF.

The rearrangement links TRBV15 to TRBJ2-7, with 11 positions matching TRBD1. With V trimmed by 8 bases and J by 5 bases, 5 bases remained unmatched. CDR1 LNHNV and CDR2 YYDKDF come from the germline V gene (reference sequence). The CDR3 is 13 residues long. In nucleotides, the CDR3 is TGTGCCACCCGGGGACAGGGGGAGGACGAGCAGTACTTC. Protein sequence: CATRGQGEDEQYF.

J is TRBJ2-1 and V is TRBV6-5, with TRBD2 as a possible D gene (6 bases). V was trimmed by 6 bases and J by 8 bases, leaving 14 bases between them. Germline V lookup: CDR1 MNHEY, CDR2 SVGAGI. The CDR3 has 13 amino acids. The DNA for the CDR3 is TGTGCCAGCAGCCAATCACTAGCATATGAGCAGTTCTTC. Translation gives CASSQSLAYEQFF.

The rearrangement joins TRBV7-9 to TRBJ2-3; 11 bases align to TRBD2. This CDR3 has 14 amino acids. Germline V gives CDR1 SEHNR, CDR2 FQNEAQ (reference sequence). The V and J ends lost 2 bases and 5 bases, in that order; junction bases with no gene match: 0. Written as DNA, the CDR3 is TGTGCCAGCAGCTTAACTAGCGGGAGAGATACGCAGTATTTT. Encoded protein: CASSLTSGRDTQYF.

The CDR3 here is CASVGGVAETQYF. The DNA of the CDR3 is TGTGCCAGCGTAGGAGGGGTAGCGGAGACCCAGTACTTC. This sequence joins TRBV6-1 and TRBJ2-5, with D perhaps matching TRBD2 (6 bases). V lost 8 bases and J lost 5, with 15 bases in between. CDR1 MNHNS and CDR2 SASEGT come from the germline V gene. The CDR3 covers 13 residues.

The gene calls are TRBV30 and TRBJ1-5, with a tentative D call TRBD1 (5 bases). The CDR3 is made up of 14 amino acids. Trimming left V 1 base short and J 3 bases short, with 10 bases between. Germline V gene data show CDR1 as GTSNPN and CDR2 as SVGIG (reference sequence). The CDR3 here is CAWSGGGLNQPQHF. In DNA form, the CDR3 reads TGTGCCTGGAGTGGGGGCGGCCTCAATCAGCCCCAGCATTTT.

This clone was seen just once. The gene calls are TRBV5-6 and TRBJ2-7, with D perhaps matching TRBD2 (5 bases). Trimming pared 4 bases from V and 5 bases from J, leaving 13 bases between. The CDR3 spans 13 residues. The V gene's germline CDR1 is SGHDT and CDR2 YYEEEE. In DNA, the CDR3 is TGTGCCAGCAGCCCCGGGGATCTCGACGAGCAGTACTTC. Its protein product is CASSPGDLDEQYF.

The DNA of the CDR3 is TGTGCCATCTCCGGCGGGGACTACAATGAGCAGTTCTTC. As protein: CAISGGDYNEQFF. The chain uses TRBV10-3 and TRBJ2-1, with D possibly being TRBD2 (6 bases). Trimming shortened V by 8 bases and J by 3 bases, and 11 bases separated the two germline ends. Germline V gene sequence: CDR1 ENHRY, CDR2 SYGVKD. This CDR3 has 13 residues.

The genes are TRBV29-1 and TRBJ2-1; weak D call: TRBD1 (5 bases). CDR3 size: 13 residues. CDR1 SQVTM and CDR2 ANQGSEA come from the germline V gene. The CDR3: CSVTVSSYNEQFF. The CDR3 coding sequence is TGCAGTGTGACAGTATCCTCCTACAATGAGCAGTTCTTC.

This sequence joins TRBV2 and TRBJ2-2, with D perhaps matching TRBD2 (5 bases). The ends were cut back, 6 bases at V and 7 bases at J, with 15 bases in the middle. Germline values: CDR1 SNHLY, CDR2 FYNNEI. The CDR3 extends over 14 amino acids. The CDR3 reads CASRGARTGGELFF. For the CDR3, the DNA is TGTGCCAGCAGGGGCGCTCGGACTGGCGGGGAGCTGTTTTTT. The whole variable domain, filled in from reference TRBV2 and TRBJ2-2, reads EPEVTQTPSHQVTQMGQEVILRCVPISNHLYFYWYRQILGQKVEFLVSFYNNEISEKSEIFDDQFSVERPDGSNFTLKIRSTKLEDSAMYFCASRGARTGGELFFGEGSRLTVL.

This clone is a singleton in its sample. The chain combines TRBV2 with TRBJ1-5; D ambiguous. V lost 4 bases to trimming and J lost 9 bases, with 13 bases between them. The CDR3 runs 13 residues. The germline V gene has CDR1 SNHLY and CDR2 FYNNEI. DNA for the CDR3: TGTGCCAGCAGTGGAGAGGAGTTTTGGCCCCAGCATTTT. As protein: CASSGEEFWPQHF.

The chain employs TRBV2 and TRBJ2-1; TRBD2 agrees at 16 bases. V dropped 10 bases and J dropped 4; count of bases not matched to a gene: 13. This CDR3 comprises 18 residues. Germline V gene data show CDR1 as SNHLY and CDR2 as FYNNEI. The CDR3 sequence: CAITPGTSGGASYNEQFF. As DNA, the CDR3 is TGTGCCATTACTCCCGGGACTAGCGGGGGGGCCTCATACAATGAGCAGTTCTTC. Full variable domain (rest looked up from reference TRBV2 and TRBJ2-1): EPEVTQTPSHQVTQMGQEVILRCVPISNHLYFYWYRQILGQKVEFLVSFYNNEISEKSEIFDDQFSVERPDGSNFTLKIRSTKLEDSAMYFCAITPGTSGGASYNEQFFGPGTRLTVL.

This clone is a singleton in its sample. The chain combines TRBV10-2 with TRBJ1-1; D perhaps matches TRBD1 (5 bases). From germline, CDR1 is WSHSY and CDR2 SAAADI. The CDR3 loop spans 13 amino acids. V was shortened by 4 bases and J by 3 bases, with 9 bases between the two germline ends. The CDR3 sequence is CASSAGGDTEAFF. CDR3 sequence (DNA): TGCGCCAGCAGTGCGGGGGGGGACACTGAAGCTTTCTTT.

The genes are TRBV4-1 and TRBJ2-3, with 12 bases fitting TRBD2. Germline CDR1 reads MGHRA; CDR2 reads YSYEKL. V lost 3 bases and J lost 6; bases outside the gene matches: 10. The CDR3 consists of 17 residues. CDR3 nucleotide sequence: TGCGCCAGCAGCCAGGTAATCGGACTAGCGGGGAAGGATACGCAGTATTTT. Its protein product is CASSQVIGLAGKDTQYF.

This clone was detected a few times. CDR3 nucleotides: TGTGCCACCAGCAGAGATCGAGCACCTGGAAACACCATATATTTT. It is translated as CATSRDRAPGNTIYF. The chain uses TRBV15 and TRBJ1-3, with D unresolved. V was trimmed by 0 bases and J by 2 bases, leaving 8 bases between them. The CDR3 sequence is 15 residues long. CDR1 and CDR2 from the germline V gene are LNHNV and YYDKDF (reference sequence).

This clone was counted a single time. The chain carries TRBV30 and TRBJ2-5; tentative D call: TRBD2 (7 bases). Trimming left V 2 bases short and J 3 bases short, with 13 bases between. The CDR3 is 14 amino acids. In germline, CDR1 is GTSNPN, CDR2 SVGIG (reference sequence). The CDR3 spells CAWSSGTIKETQYF. CDR3 in DNA: TGTGCCTGGAGTAGCGGGACAATAAAAGAGACCCAGTACTTC.

The rearrangement uses TRBV5-1 and TRBJ1-1; possible D gene TRBD1, 6 bases. The CDR3 consists of 14 residues. V lost 6 bases and J lost 1, with 13 bases in between. The germline CDR1 and CDR2 sequences are SGHRS and YFSETQ. The CDR3 region is CASIPGDTNTEAFF. As DNA, the CDR3 is TGCGCCAGCATACCAGGGGATACGAACACTGAAGCTTTCTTT. Full variable domain (missing parts from reference TRBV5-1 and TRBJ1-1): KAGVTQTPRYLIKTRGQQVTLSCSPISGHRSVSWYQQTPGQGLQFLFEYFSETQRNKGNFPGRFSGRQFSNSRSEMNVSTLELGDSALYLCASIPGDTNTEAFFGQGTRLTVV.

This sequence joins TRBV19 and TRBJ2-3, with 16 bases that match TRBD2. The J segment lost 9 bases and the V segment lost 3 bases, leaving 0 bases of the junction unmatched. This CDR3 has 14 residues. Germline values: CDR1 LNHDA, CDR2 SQIVND (reference sequence). Written as DNA, the CDR3 is TGTGCCAGTAGTATGGGACTAGCGGGAGGGACGCAGTATTTT. It codes for CASSMGLAGGTQYF.

The rearrangement uses TRBV28 and TRBJ1-1; 9 bases agree with TRBD1. There are 14 residues in the CDR3. Trimming cost V 3 bases and J 6 bases; bases outside gene matches: 5. Germline V CDR1 and CDR2: MDHEN, SYDVKM. Written as DNA, the CDR3 is TGTGCCAGCAGTTTTAGGACAGGGGTGTCTGAAGCTTTCTTT. Protein sequence: CASSFRTGVSEAFF. The variable domain in full, with the rest retrieved from reference TRBV28 and TRBJ1-1, is DVKVTQSSRYLVKRTGEKVFLECVQDMDHENMFWYRQDPGLGLRLIYFSYDVKMKEKGDIPEGYSVSREKKERFSLILESASTNQTSMYLCASSFRTGVSEAFFGQGTRLTVV.

The rearrangement uses TRBV7-2 and TRBJ1-1; D is undetermined. Germline-derived CDR1 and CDR2 are SGHTA and FQGNSA. Between the trimmed V and J ends, which lost 5 bases and 5 bases, there was a span of 9 bases. The CDR3 extends over 12 amino acids. CDR3 residues: CASSPGRTEAFF. DNA of the CDR3: TGTGCCAGCAGCCCGGGAAGAACTGAAGCTTTCTTT. The whole variable domain, remainder taken from reference TRBV7-2 and TRBJ1-1, is GAGVSQSPSNKVTEKGKDVELRCDPISGHTALYWYRQSLGQGLEFLIYFQGNSAPDKSGLPSDRFSAERTGGSVSTLTIQRTQQEDSAVYLCASSPGRTEAFFGQGTRLTVV.